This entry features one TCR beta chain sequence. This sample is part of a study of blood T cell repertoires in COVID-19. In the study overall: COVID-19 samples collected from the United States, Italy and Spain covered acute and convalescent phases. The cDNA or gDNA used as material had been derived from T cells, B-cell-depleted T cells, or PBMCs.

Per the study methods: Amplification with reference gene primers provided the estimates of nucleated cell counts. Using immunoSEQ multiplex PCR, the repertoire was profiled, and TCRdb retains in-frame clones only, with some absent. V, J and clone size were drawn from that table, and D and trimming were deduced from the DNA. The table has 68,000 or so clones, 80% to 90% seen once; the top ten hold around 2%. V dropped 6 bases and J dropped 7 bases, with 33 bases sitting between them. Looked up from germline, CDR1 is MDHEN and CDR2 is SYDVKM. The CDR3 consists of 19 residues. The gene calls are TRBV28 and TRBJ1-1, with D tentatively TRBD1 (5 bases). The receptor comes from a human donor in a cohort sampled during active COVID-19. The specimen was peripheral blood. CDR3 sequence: CASSQARWGPPPRRDEAFF. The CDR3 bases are TGTGCCAGCAGCCAAGCCAGATGGGGCCCTCCCCCCCGCCGTGATGAAGCTTTCTTT.